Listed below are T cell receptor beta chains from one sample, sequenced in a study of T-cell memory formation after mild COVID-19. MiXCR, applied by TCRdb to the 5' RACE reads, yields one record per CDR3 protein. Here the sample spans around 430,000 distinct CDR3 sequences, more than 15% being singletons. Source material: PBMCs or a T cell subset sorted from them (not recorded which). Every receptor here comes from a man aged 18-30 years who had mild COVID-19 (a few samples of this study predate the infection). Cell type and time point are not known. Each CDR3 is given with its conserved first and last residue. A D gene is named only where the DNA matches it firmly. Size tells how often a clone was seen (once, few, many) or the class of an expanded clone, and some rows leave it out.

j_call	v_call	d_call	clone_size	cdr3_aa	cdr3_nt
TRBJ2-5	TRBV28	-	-	CASSFNSGGETQYF	TGTGCCAGCAGTTTTAATAGTGGCGGGGAGACCCAGTACTTC
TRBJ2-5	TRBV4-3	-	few	CASSLVGTPDGTQYF	TGCGCCAGCAGCCTGGTCGGGACTCCGGACGGGACCCAGTACTTC
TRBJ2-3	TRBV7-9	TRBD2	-	CASSLKRGGIDTQYF	TGTGCCAGCAGCTTAAAACGGGGGGGAATAGATACGCAGTATTTT
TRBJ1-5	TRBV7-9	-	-	CASSLTEQPQHF	TGTGCCAGCAGTCTGACAGAACAGCCCCAGCATTTT
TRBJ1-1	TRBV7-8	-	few	CASFRGRGGTEAFF	TGTGCCAGCTTTCGGGGGCGCGGGGGCACTGAAGCTTTCTTT
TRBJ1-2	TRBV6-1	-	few	CASSRERTYGYTF	TGTGCCAGCTCCCGAGAACGTACCTATGGCTACACCTTC
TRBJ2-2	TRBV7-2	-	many	CASSKPTEYTGELFF	TGTGCCAGCAGCAAGCCGACAGAGTACACCGGGGAGCTGTTTTTT
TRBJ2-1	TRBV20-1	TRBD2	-	CSATGGSLYNEQFF	TGCAGTGCTACCGGGGGGTCCCTCTACAATGAGCAGTTCTTC
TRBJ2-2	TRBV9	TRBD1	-	CASSATGSITGELFF	TGTGCCAGCAGCGCGACAGGGTCTATCACCGGGGAGCTGTTTTTT
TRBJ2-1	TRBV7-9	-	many	CASSFLGEQFF	TGTGCCAGCAGCTTTTTAGGTGAGCAGTTCTTC
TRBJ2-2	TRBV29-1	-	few	CSHTANTGELFF	TGCAGCCACACAGCGAACACCGGGGAGCTGTTTTTT
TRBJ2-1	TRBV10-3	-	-	CAISEGGKPYNEQFF	TGTGCCATCAGTGAAGGAGGGAAACCCTACAATGAGCAGTTCTTC
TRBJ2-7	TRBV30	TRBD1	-	CAWTLLTGREQYF	TGTGCCTGGACCCTGTTGACAGGGCGTGAGCAGTACTTC
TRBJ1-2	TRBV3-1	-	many	CASSQDSGYTF	TGTGCCAGCAGCCAAGACTCCGGCTACACCTTC
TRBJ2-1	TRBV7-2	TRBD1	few	CASSRGDRGTANEQFF	TGTGCCAGCAGCAGAGGAGACAGGGGGACGGCCAATGAGCAGTTCTTC
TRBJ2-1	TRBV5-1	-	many	CASSSGRGPEQFF	TGCGCCAGCAGCTCGGGTAGAGGACCTGAGCAGTTCTTC
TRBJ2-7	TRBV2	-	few	CASSEEGNGVEQYF	TGTGCCAGCAGTGAAGAAGGGAATGGGGTCGAGCAGTACTTC
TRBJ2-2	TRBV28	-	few	CASSFRLNTGELFF	TGTGCCAGCAGTTTCCGGTTGAACACCGGGGAGCTGTTTTTT
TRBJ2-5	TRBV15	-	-	CATSRVELRQGSQYF	TGTGCCACCAGCAGAGTCGAACTTCGCCAAGGGTCCCAGTACTTC
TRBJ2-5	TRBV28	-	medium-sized	CASRPQGKETQYF	TGTGCCAGCAGGCCACAGGGAAAAGAGACCCAGTACTTC
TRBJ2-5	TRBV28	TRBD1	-	CASSLTGQGYQETQYF	TGTGCCAGCAGTTTGACGGGACAGGGCTACCAAGAGACCCAGTACTTC
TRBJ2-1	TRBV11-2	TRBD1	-	CASRLPGTGGYNEQFF	TGTGCCAGCAGACTCCCCGGGACAGGGGGATACAATGAGCAGTTCTTC
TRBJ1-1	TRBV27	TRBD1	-	CASIFWAGGGNTEAFF	TGTGCCAGCATATTTTGGGCAGGGGGTGGGAACACTGAAGCTTTCTTT
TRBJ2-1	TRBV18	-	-	CASSPTGAHEQFF	TGTGCCAGCTCCCCCACGGGGGCCCATGAGCAGTTCTTC
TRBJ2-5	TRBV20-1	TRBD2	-	CSADGRGVVETQYF	TGCAGTGCCGACGGGCGGGGGGTTGTGGAGACCCAGTACTTC